Each of the 2 T cell receptor beta chains below was sequenced from the same sample in a study of blood T cell repertoires in COVID-19. The repertoire was sequenced with immunoSEQ multiplex PCR; TCRdb's copy has only in-frame clones and lacks some. The table lists around 140,000 clones, over 80% of them singletons. The source material was peripheral blood. The receptors come from a man younger than 45 with COVID-19, enrolled during active disease.

The J gene is TRBJ1-1, the V gene TRBV19, with TRBD1 identical over 7 bases. Germline assignment: CDR1 LNHDA and CDR2 SQIVND (reference sequence). CDR3 length: 15 amino acids. Losses at the gene ends were 4 bases for V and 4 bases for J; bases not matched to a gene: 9. The CDR3 reads CASSTTGRSPTEAFF. CDR3 DNA: TGTGCCAGTAGTACGACAGGGCGCTCCCCCACTGAAGCTTTCTTT.

This chain joins TRBV13 and TRBJ2-1, with 7 positions matching TRBD1. V dropped 3 bases and J dropped 0; count of bases not matched to a gene: 5. The CDR3 runs 16 residues. CDR1 and CDR2 from the germline V gene are PRHDT and FYEKMQ (reference sequence). The DNA of the CDR3 is TGTGCCAGCAGCTTTCAGGGACAGAGCTCCTACAATGAGCAGTTCTTC. Translation gives CASSFQGQSSYNEQFF.